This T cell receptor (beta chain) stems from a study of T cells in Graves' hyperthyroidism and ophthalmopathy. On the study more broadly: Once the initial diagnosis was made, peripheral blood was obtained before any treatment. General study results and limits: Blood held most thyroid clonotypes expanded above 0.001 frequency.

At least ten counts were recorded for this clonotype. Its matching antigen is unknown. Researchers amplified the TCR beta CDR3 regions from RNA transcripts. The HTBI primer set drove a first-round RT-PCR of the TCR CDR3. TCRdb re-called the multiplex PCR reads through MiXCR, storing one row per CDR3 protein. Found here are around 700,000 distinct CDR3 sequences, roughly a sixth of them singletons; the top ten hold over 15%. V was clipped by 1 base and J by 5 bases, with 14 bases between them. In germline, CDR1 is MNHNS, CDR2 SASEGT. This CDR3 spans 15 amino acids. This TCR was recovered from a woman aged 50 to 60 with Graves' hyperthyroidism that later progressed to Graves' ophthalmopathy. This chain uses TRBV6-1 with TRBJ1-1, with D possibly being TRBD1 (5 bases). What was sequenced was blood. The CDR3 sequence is CASSEERAGRTEAFF. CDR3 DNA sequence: TGTGCCAGCAGTGAAGAGCGGGCAGGGAGAACTGAAGCTTTCTTT.